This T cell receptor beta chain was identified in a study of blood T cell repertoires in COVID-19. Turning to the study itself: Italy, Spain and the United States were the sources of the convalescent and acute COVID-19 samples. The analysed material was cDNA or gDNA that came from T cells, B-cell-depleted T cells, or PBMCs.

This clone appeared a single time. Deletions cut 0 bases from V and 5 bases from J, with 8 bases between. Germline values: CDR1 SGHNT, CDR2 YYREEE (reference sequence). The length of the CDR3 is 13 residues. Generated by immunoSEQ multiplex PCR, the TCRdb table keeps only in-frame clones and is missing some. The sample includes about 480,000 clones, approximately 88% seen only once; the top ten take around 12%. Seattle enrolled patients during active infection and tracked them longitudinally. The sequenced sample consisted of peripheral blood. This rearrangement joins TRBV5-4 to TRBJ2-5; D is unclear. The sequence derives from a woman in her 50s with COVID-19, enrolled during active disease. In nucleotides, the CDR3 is TGTGCCAGCAGCTTGGTTGGCCACGAGACCCAGTACTTC. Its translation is CASSLVGHETQYF.